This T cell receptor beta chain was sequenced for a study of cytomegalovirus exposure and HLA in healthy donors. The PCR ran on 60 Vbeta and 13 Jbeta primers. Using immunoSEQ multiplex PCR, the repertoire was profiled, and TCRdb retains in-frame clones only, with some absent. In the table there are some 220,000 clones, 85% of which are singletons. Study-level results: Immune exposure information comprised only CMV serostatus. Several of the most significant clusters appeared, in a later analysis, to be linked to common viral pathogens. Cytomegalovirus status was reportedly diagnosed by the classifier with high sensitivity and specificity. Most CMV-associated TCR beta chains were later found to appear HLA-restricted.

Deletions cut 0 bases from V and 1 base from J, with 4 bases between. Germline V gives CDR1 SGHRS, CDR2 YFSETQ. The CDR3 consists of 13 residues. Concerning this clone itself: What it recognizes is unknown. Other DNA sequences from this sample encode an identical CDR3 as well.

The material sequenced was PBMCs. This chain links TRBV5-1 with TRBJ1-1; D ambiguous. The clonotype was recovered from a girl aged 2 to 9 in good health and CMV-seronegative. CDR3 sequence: CASSLERNTEAFF. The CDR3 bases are TGCGCCAGCAGCTTGGAGCGGAACACTGAAGCTTTCTTT.